The 20 T cell receptor beta chains in this list originate from one sample, sequenced in a study of T cells in Graves' hyperthyroidism and ophthalmopathy. RNA transcripts served as the template for amplifying TCR beta CDR3 regions. The primer set for the first-round RT-PCR of the TCR CDR3 was HTBI. A single record per CDR3 protein comes from TCRdb applying MiXCR to the multiplex PCR reads. The data hold under 600,000 distinct CDR3 sequences, with more than 15% observed a single time. The sample was blood. All receptors derive from a middle-aged woman with Graves' ophthalmopathy.

V gene TRBV6-1 combines with J gene TRBJ1-1, with a possible D match to TRBD1 (6 bases). Germline CDR1 MNHNS, CDR2 SASEGT. Trimming shortened V by 5 bases and J by 5 bases, and 15 bases separated the two germline ends. The CDR3 extends over 14 amino acids. The CDR3 coding sequence is TGTGCCAGCAGTTTCAGGGGCCAGTTAACTGAAGCTTTCTTT. Protein sequence: CASSFRGQLTEAFF.

This clonotype was recorded many times. The V and J genes are TRBV7-2 and TRBJ2-5; D remains ambiguous. This CDR3 region has 16 residues. V was shortened by 5 bases and J by 7 bases, with 23 bases between the two germline ends. Germline V gives CDR1 SGHTA, CDR2 FQGNSA. The CDR3 sequence is CASSPDSRPTRVTQYF. The CDR3 DNA is TGTGCCAGCAGCCCCGATTCCAGACCTACCCGGGTGACCCAGTACTTC.

This clonotype was seen ten or more times. This chain links TRBV12-3 or TRBV12-4 with TRBJ1-4; the D gene is possibly TRBD1 (6 bases). This CDR3 contains 15 residues. Trimming pared 5 bases from V and 0 bases from J, leaving 10 bases between. The CDR3 region is CASSLRDTTNEKLFF. The CDR3 DNA sequence: TGTGCCAGCAGTCTCCGGGACACAACTAATGAAAAACTGTTTTTT.

This clonotype has a count of ten or more. The chain recombines TRBV27 with TRBJ2-7; D may be TRBD1 (6 bases). The CDR3 runs 13 residues. Germline V gives CDR1 MNHEY, CDR2 SMNVEV (reference sequence). The V gene lost 5 bases and the J gene lost 3 bases, with 11 bases spanning the gap. CDR3 sequence: CASSPGDLYEQYF. DNA of the CDR3: TGTGCCAGCAGTCCAGGGGACCTCTACGAGCAGTACTTC.

The rearrangement joins TRBV4-1 to TRBJ1-1; D might be TRBD1 (6 bases). V was cut by 0 bases and J by 3 bases, with 11 bases left in between. This CDR3 spans 15 amino acids. CDR1 MGHRA and CDR2 YSYEKL come from the germline V gene. DNA for the CDR3: TGCGCCAGCAGCCAAGAGTACAGGGAGGACACTGAAGCTTTCTTT. This codes for CASSQEYREDTEAFF.

This clonotype was detected ten times or more. The chain combines TRBV6-1 with TRBJ2-1; 9 nucleotides agree with TRBD2. This CDR3 region has 15 residues. J lost 4 bases, V lost 5 bases, and 6 bases had no gene match. Germline CDR1 is MNHNS and CDR2 is SASEGT. The CDR3 loop reads CASSSQRGAYNEQFF. CDR3 nucleotides: TGTGCCAGCAGTTCCCAGCGGGGGGCGTACAATGAGCAGTTCTTC.

V and J are TRBV7-9 and TRBJ2-3; TRBD2 matches 11 bases. This CDR3 has 17 residues. The germline gives CDR1 SEHNR, CDR2 FQNEAQ (reference sequence). Trimming at V came to 1 base and at J to 2 bases, leaving 5 bases not matched to a gene. CDR3 nucleotides: TGTGCCAGCAGCTTAGGACTAGCGGGGACCTCCACAGATACGCAGTATTTT. The encoded protein is CASSLGLAGTSTDTQYF.

As to this clonotype: Possible read error: a much larger clone is one base away. The chain recombines TRBV6-2 or TRBV6-3 with TRBJ2-7; D is possibly TRBD2 (6 bases). Germline-derived CDR1 and CDR2 are MNHEY and SVGEGT. This CDR3 is built from 15 residues. CDR3: CTSISGGTSSYEQYF. The CDR3 DNA reads TGTACCAGCATTTCTGGGGGGACGAGCTCCTACGAGCAGTACTTC.

About this clonotype itself: It may be a read error: a sequence one base away is much more abundant. The rearrangement joins TRBV12-3 or TRBV12-4 to TRBJ2-1, with 9 bases identical to TRBD2. The V gene end was trimmed by 5 bases and the J gene end by 7 bases; junction bases not matched to a gene: 9. CDR3 size: 15 residues. In nucleotides, the CDR3 is TGTGCCAGCAGTGCCTCGGAGCGGGGGGCGAATGAGCAGTTCTTC. Translated: CASSASERGANEQFF.

This clonotype has only a few counts. CDR3: CASSRSFGSYNEQFF. Here the CDR3 DNA reads TGTGCCAGCAGCCGGAGTTTTGGGTCCTACAATGAGCAGTTCTTC. This chain connects TRBV5-8 to TRBJ2-1; D ambiguous. V was clipped by 4 bases and J by 1 base, with 12 bases between them. CDR1 is SGHTS and CDR2 is YDEGEE in the germline V gene. The CDR3 contains 15 residues.

V and J are TRBV3-1 and TRBJ1-6; D gene ambiguous. This CDR3 region has 17 residues. Trimming pared 0 bases from V and 0 bases from J, leaving 9 bases between. Germline V gives CDR1 LGHDT, CDR2 YNNKEL (reference sequence). Here the CDR3 DNA reads TGTGCCAGCAGCCAAGATCAAACGGACTCCTATAATTCACCCCTCCACTTT. It encodes CASSQDQTDSYNSPLHF.

Ten or more counts support this clonotype. This chain connects TRBV20-1 to TRBJ2-5; 11 bases are shared with TRBD2. The CDR3 sequence is 17 residues long. Germline CDR1 is DFQATT and CDR2 is SNEGSKA (reference sequence). The V and J ends lost 0 bases and 3 bases, in that order; junction bases with no gene match: 9. CDR3 DNA sequence: TGCAGTGCTAGAGACTTAGCGGGGGGGCTCGAAGAAGAGACCCAGTACTTC. Protein sequence: CSARDLAGGLEEETQYF.

This chain's CDR3 is CASSQTGKGQPQHF. The CDR3 bases are TGTGCCAGCTCTCAAACAGGGAAGGGACAGCCCCAGCATTTT. The rearrangement links TRBV18 to TRBJ1-5; D may be TRBD1 (6 bases). CDR1 is KGHSH and CDR2 is LQKENI in the germline V gene. The CDR3 sequence is 14 residues long. V was trimmed by 6 bases and J by 7 bases, leaving 16 bases between them.

The J gene is TRBJ2-5, the V gene TRBV9; D unclear. Germline CDR1 is SGDLS and CDR2 is YYNGEE. The CDR3 is 13 amino acids. V was shortened by 0 bases and J by 5 bases, with 8 bases between the two germline ends. CDR3 loop: CASSVAPAETQYF. The CDR3 DNA reads as TGTGCCAGCAGCGTAGCCCCGGCGGAGACCCAGTACTTC. Based on the CDR3 plus reference TRBV9 and TRBJ2-5, the full variable domain is DSGVTQTPKHLITATGQRVTLRCSPRSGDLSVYWYQQSLDQGLQFLIQYYNGEERAKGNILERFSAQQFPDLHSELNLSSLELGDSALYFCASSVAPAETQYFGPGTRLLVL.

The chain uses TRBV7-9 and TRBJ2-7; weak D call: TRBD2 (5 bases). Deletions cut 5 bases from V and 6 bases from J, with 14 bases between. Per the germline V gene, CDR1 is SEHNR and CDR2 is FQNEAQ (reference sequence). There are 13 residues in the CDR3. The CDR3 DNA sequence: TGTGCCAGCAGCGGCCCCGTTAGCGCCGAGCAGTACTTC. Translated: CASSGPVSAEQYF.

The rearrangement joins TRBV19 to TRBJ1-1; 9 bases align to TRBD1. Unmatched junction bases numbered 3, after V lost 6 bases and J lost 7 bases. The germline V gene encodes CDR1 LNHDA and CDR2 SQIVND (reference sequence). The CDR3 contains 12 residues. The CDR3 here is CASRTGGDEAFF. For the CDR3, the DNA is TGTGCCAGTAGGACAGGGGGGGATGAAGCTTTCTTT.

The table lists this clonotype with many counts. The J gene is TRBJ2-3, the V gene TRBV20-1; TRBD1 is a possible D gene (6 bases). V lost 6 bases, J lost 5 bases, and 21 bases lay in between. Looked up from germline, CDR1 is DFQATT and CDR2 is SNEGSKA (reference sequence). The CDR3 is 15 amino acids. The CDR3 is CSARLGQGLVDTQYF. The CDR3 DNA is TGCAGTGCCCGCCTGGGTCAGGGGCTAGTAGATACGCAGTATTTT.

This clonotype has more than one count but fewer than ten. The chain employs TRBV15 and TRBJ2-7; no clear D gene. The V gene lost 1 base and the J gene lost 0 bases, with 7 bases spanning the gap. Germline assignment: CDR1 LNHNV and CDR2 YYDKDF (reference sequence). The CDR3 is 14 residues long. This chain's CDR3 is CATSRGVSSYEQYF. For the CDR3, the DNA is TGTGCCACCAGCAGAGGGGTCAGCTCCTACGAGCAGTACTTC. Looking up the rest from reference TRBV15 and TRBJ2-7 gives the full variable domain: DAMVIQNPRYQVTQFGKPVTLSCSQTLNHNVMYWYQQKSSQAPKLLFHYYDKDFNNEADTPDNFQSRRPNTSFCFLDIRSPGLGDTAMYLCATSRGVSSYEQYFGPGTRLTVT.

In this sample, this clonotype turned up many times. This chain connects TRBV3-1 to TRBJ1-2; perhaps TRBD1 as D (6 bases). This CDR3 region has 13 residues. V dropped 1 base and J dropped 8 bases, with 11 bases sitting between them. Germline loops: CDR1 LGHDT, CDR2 YNNKEL (reference sequence). Written as DNA, the CDR3 is TGTGCCAGCAGCCAAGGACAGGCGGCGGGCTACACCTTC. Encoded protein: CASSQGQAAGYTF.

This clonotype was counted many times. The chain links TRBV11-2 to TRBJ2-7; D is possibly TRBD1 or TRBD2 (5 bases each). This CDR3 has 14 amino acids. Trimming cost V 5 bases and J 0 bases, with 11 bases left between them. Germline lookup yields CDR1 SGHAT and CDR2 FQNNGV. DNA for the CDR3: TGTGCCAGCAGCCGTACGAGGGGCTCCTACGAGCAGTACTTC. It is translated as CASSRTRGSYEQYF.